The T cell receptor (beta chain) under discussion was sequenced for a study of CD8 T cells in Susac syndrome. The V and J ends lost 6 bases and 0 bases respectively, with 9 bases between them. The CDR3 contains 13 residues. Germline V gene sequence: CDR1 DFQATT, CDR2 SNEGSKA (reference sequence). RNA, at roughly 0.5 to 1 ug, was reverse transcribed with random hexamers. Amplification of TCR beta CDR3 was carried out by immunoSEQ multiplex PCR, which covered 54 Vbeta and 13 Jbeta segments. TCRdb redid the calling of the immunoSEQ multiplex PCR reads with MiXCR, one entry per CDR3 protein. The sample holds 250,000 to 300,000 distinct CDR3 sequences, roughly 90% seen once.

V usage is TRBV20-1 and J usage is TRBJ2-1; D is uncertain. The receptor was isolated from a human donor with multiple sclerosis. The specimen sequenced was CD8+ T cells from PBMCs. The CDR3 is CSAPRDSYNEQFF. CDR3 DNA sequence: TGCAGTGCGCCTAGGGACTCCTACAATGAGCAGTTCTTC.